This passage covers 9 T cell receptor beta chains from one sample sequenced in a study of blood T cell repertoires in COVID-19. The data were produced by immunoSEQ multiplex PCR, yet TCRdb's version contains in-frame clones alone and is incomplete. Of tens of thousands of clones detected, nearly 85% appear once; the ten largest clones hold 1.5% to 2%. Material for sequencing was peripheral blood. The origin of the receptors is a woman in her sixties with acute or convalescent COVID-19.

This chain connects TRBV7-9 to TRBJ2-2; D gene unclear. The CDR3 covers 13 residues. CDR1 and CDR2 (germline): SEHNR, FQNEAQ (reference sequence). The ends were cut back, 1 base at V and 6 bases at J, with 6 bases in the middle. The DNA of the CDR3 is TGTGCCAGCAGCTTAGAGGCGGCCGGGGAGCTGTTTTTT. It specifies CASSLEAAGELFF.

The chain links TRBV7-2 to TRBJ1-5; D not certain. Germline loops: CDR1 SGHTA, CDR2 FQGNSA. The CDR3 length is 13 residues. Trimming stripped 3 bases from V and 1 base from J, with 4 bases between. In nucleotides, the CDR3 is TGTGCCAGCAGCTTCTACAGCAATCAGCCCCAGCATTTT. It specifies CASSFYSNQPQHF. Variable domain in full (rest from reference TRBV7-2 and TRBJ1-5): GAGVSQSPSNKVTEKGKDVELRCDPISGHTALYWYRQSLGQGLEFLIYFQGNSAPDKSGLPSDRFSAERTGGSVSTLTIQRTQQEDSAVYLCASSFYSNQPQHFGDGTRLSIL.

The V call is TRBV5-5, the J call TRBJ2-4, with 10 bases lining up with TRBD1. J gave up 0 bases and V 0 bases, and 6 bases lay outside the gene matches. In germline, CDR1 is SGHKS, CDR2 YYEKEE (reference sequence). The CDR3 loop spans 18 amino acids. The CDR3 sequence is CASSLGQGAAGAKNIQYF. DNA of the CDR3: TGTGCCAGCAGCTTGGGACAGGGGGCGGCGGGAGCCAAAAACATTCAGTACTTC.

The V gene is TRBV27, the J gene TRBJ1-2; weak D call: TRBD1 (5 bases). In germline, CDR1 is MNHEY, CDR2 SMNVEV (reference sequence). The V and J ends lost 3 bases and 4 bases respectively, with 12 bases between them. CDR3 size: 14 residues. The CDR3 region is CASSFRQDSYGYTF. CDR3 sequence (DNA): TGTGCCAGCAGTTTTCGTCAAGACAGCTATGGCTACACCTTC.

The CDR3 reads CASSPTRTGELFF. CDR3 nucleotide sequence: TGTGCCAGCAGCCCGACACGAACCGGGGAGCTGTTTTTT. The chain is built from TRBV5-8 and TRBJ2-2; D remains unclear. This CDR3 has 13 residues. Trimming left V 4 bases short and J 5 bases short, with 9 bases between. CDR1 is SGHTS and CDR2 is YDEGEE in the germline V gene. The complete variable domain, with remaining parts taken from reference TRBV5-8 and TRBJ2-2, reads EAGVTQSPTHLIKTRGQQATLRCSPISGHTSVYWYQQALGLGLQFLLWYDEGEERNRGNFPPRFSGRQFPNYSSELNVNALELEDSALYLCASSPTRTGELFFGEGSRLTVL.

This clone has more than one count but fewer than ten. The genes are TRBV19 and TRBJ1-5; D remains ambiguous. The CDR3 is made up of 15 amino acids. CDR1 LNHDA and CDR2 SQIVND come from the germline V gene (reference sequence). V shed 5 bases and J shed 7 bases, with 18 bases lying between them. The CDR3 DNA reads as TGTGCCAGTAGTCCTGCTAAACTTGGGAGACAGCCCCAGCATTTT. Its translation is CASSPAKLGRQPQHF. Looking up the rest from reference TRBV19 and TRBJ1-5 gives the full variable domain: DGGITQSPKYLFRKEGQNVTLSCEQNLNHDAMYWYRQDPGQGLRLIYYSQIVNDFQKGDIAEGYSVSREKKESFPLTVTSAQKNPTAFYLCASSPAKLGRQPQHFGDGTRLSIL.

A few counts support this clone. This chain links TRBV18 with TRBJ1-1; the D is unclear. The CDR3 is made up of 14 amino acids. Germline values: CDR1 KGHSH, CDR2 LQKENI. V was pared by 3 bases and J by 5 bases, with 13 bases between. The CDR3 DNA reads as TGTGCCAGCTCACCTGGCCACGTGGCTACTGAAGCTTTCTTT. Amino acids: CASSPGHVATEAFF.

The chain uses TRBV28 and TRBJ2-4; the D gene is possibly TRBD2 (5 bases). V was cut by 6 bases and J by 7 bases, with 16 bases left in between. CDR1 and CDR2 (germline): MDHEN, SYDVKM. This CDR3 contains 14 residues. CDR3 amino acids: CASRGSGRGNIQYF. The CDR3 DNA follows: TGTGCCAGCAGGGGTTCGGGAAGAGGGAACATTCAGTACTTC.

On this clone: Other DNA sequences in this specimen translate into the identical CDR3. V gene TRBV12-5 combines with J gene TRBJ2-7, with 9 bases fitting TRBD2. Germline V lookup: CDR1 LGHNT, CDR2 FRNRAP. The trim removed 0 bases at V and 0 bases at J, leaving 6 bases unmatched. CDR3 size: 17 residues. The CDR3 loop reads CASGLVGTSGHSYEQYF. The CDR3 DNA is TGTGCTAGTGGTTTGGTAGGAACTAGCGGGCACTCCTACGAGCAGTACTTC.